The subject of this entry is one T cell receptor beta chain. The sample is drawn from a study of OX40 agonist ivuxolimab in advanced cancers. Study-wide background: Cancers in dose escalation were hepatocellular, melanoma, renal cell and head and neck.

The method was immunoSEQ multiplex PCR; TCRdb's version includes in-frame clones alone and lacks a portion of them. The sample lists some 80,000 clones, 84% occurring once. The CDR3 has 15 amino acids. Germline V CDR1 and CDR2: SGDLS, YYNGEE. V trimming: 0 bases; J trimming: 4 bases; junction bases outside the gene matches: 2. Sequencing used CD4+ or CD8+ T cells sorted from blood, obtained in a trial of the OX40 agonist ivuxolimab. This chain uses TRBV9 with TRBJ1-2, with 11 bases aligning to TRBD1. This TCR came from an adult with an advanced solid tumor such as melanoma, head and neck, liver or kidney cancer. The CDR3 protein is CASSVGTGGSYGYTF. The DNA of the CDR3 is TGTGCCAGCAGCGTAGGGACAGGGGGCTCCTATGGCTACACCTTC.